This TCR beta chain was profiled in a study of T cell responses to AZD1222 COVID-19 vaccine (dated by TCRdb to the early 2020s). Background on the whole study: TCR sequencing covered some 240 trial participants: 200 to 210 given two doses of AZD1222 and about 26 given two doses of MenACWY control vaccine. Trial participants were enrolled by age into 18-55, 56-69 and 70-plus year subgroups, with 148, 28 and 57 TCR-sequenced participants respectively.

The germline V gene encodes CDR1 LNHDA and CDR2 SQIVND (reference sequence). V is reduced by 7 bases and J by 7 bases, leaving a spacing of 19 bases between them. Its CDR3 holds 15 amino acids, cysteine through phenylalanine. Left in the record is the CDR3 DNA by itself, 45 bases read in frame from the first base. The CDR3 regions of human TCRbeta chains were analyzed by immunosequencing. Concerning the study's data processing: Repertoire TCRs were checked for matches against a reference library of SARS-CoV-2-specific TCRs that had been generated using the MIRA antigen-specificity platform. Breadth was defined as the fraction of unique TCRs that were SARS-CoV-2-associated, and depth was defined as the fraction of total T cells that were SARS-CoV-2-associated. Using the MIRA data, each spike-specific TCR was mapped to the spike region that the TCR reacts to and placed in a CD4 or CD8 class. Log10-transformed breadth and depth values were compared by one-way ANOVA with Sidak's multiple comparisons tests. TCRdb's version of the immuneACCESS table is confined to in-frame rearrangements and falls short of the full clone set. An unresolved V gene accounts for under half of the shortfall where checked; the remainder is of unknown origin. Clone size and V and J calls were adopted from that table, with D and trimming inferred from the DNA. The sample table holds 100,000 to 150,000 clones, of which around 86% were seen once. The ten largest clones represent over 2.5% of the sample.

As concerns this clone: Its antigen target is currently unknown. No per-base quality is available; no much larger clone lies one base away.

This specimen's time point label, interpreted: about 28 days (+/-7) after the second vaccine dose. AZD1222 recipients with second doses at about 4 weeks or about 12 weeks were pooled, because spike-specific TCR depth and breadth did not differ between schedules. Vaccinee samples came from UK trials COV001 and COV002, including a single-blind randomized controlled phase 2/3 trial of AZD1222 (ChAdOx1 nCoV-19) in healthy adults. For TCRbeta chain sequencing, PBMC samples from trial participants were taken at day 0 and at day 28 after the second dose. Overall study outcomes, separate from this receptor: Participants were mostly white British and included more females than males, and it was suggested by the authors that clonal diversity may have been underestimated. Epitopes outside the regions mutated in the B.1.351 and B.1.1.7 variants were reportedly recognized by nearly half of the unique spike-specific TCRs. Conclusions about previously exposed vaccinees are limited because only five to seven AZD1222 recipients were SARS-CoV-2 seropositive at baseline. In the small 56-69-year group, the increase in depth fell short of significance, most likely because of low power. The whole spike protein was spanned by vaccine-associated CD4 TCRs, and dominant responses were seen in regions 160-218 and 743-854. Because no day 14 peak-response samples were available, repertoires were characterized only after the peak T cell response. After two AZD1222 doses, spike-specific TCR breadth and depth were significantly higher than at day 0 and than in MenACWY recipients.

The material was peripheral blood, obtained 28 days after the second AZD1222 dose. This chain is built from TRBV19 and TRBJ2-2; possibly the D gene is TRBD1, per 5 matching bases. The TCR sequence derives from an adult who received the AZD1222 COVID-19 vaccine. CDR3 protein: CASTAPQGRHGELFF. The DNA sequence is as follows: TGTGCCAGTACCGCCCCGCAGGGTAGGCACGGGGAGCTGTTTTTT.